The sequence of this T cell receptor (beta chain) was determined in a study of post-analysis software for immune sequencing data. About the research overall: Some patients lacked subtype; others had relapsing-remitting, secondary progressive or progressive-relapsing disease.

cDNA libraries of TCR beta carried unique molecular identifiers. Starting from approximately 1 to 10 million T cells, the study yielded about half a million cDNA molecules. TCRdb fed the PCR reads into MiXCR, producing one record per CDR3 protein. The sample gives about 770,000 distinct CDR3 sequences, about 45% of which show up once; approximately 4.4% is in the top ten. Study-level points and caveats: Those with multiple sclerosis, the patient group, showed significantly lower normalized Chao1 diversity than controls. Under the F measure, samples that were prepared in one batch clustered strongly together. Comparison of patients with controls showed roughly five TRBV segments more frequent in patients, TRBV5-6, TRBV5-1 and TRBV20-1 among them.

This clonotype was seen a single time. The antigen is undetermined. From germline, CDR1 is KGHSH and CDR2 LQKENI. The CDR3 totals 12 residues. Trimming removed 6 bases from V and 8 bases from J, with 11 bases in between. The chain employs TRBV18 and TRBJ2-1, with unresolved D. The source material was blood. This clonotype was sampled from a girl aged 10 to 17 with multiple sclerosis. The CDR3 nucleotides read TGTGCCAGCTCCCGGTATGGGGATGAGCAGTTCTTC. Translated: CASSRYGDEQFF.